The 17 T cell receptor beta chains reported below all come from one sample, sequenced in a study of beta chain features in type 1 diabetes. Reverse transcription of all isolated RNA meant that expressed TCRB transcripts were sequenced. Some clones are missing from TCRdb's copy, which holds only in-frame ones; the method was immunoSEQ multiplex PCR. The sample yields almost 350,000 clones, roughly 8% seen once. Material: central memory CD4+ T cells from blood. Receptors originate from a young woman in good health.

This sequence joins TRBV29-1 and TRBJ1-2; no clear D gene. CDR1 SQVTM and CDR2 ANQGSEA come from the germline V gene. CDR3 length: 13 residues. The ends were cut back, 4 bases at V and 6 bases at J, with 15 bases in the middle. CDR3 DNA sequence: TGCAGCGTTGCGGGCGTACAGCTAAATGGCTACACCTTC. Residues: CSVAGVQLNGYTF.

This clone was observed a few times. In DNA, the CDR3 is TGTGCCAGCAGCTTCGGGACTCCTAGTACAGATACGCAGTATTTT. Protein product: CASSFGTPSTDTQYF. The gene calls are TRBV11-2 and TRBJ2-3; D might be TRBD2 (6 bases). Trimming left V 3 bases short and J 3 bases short, with 13 bases between. The CDR3 spans 15 residues. Germline-derived CDR1 and CDR2 are SGHAT and FQNNGV. Full variable domain (missing parts from reference TRBV11-2 and TRBJ2-3): EAGVAQSPRYKIIEKRQSVAFWCNPISGHATLYWYQQILGQGPKLLIQFQNNGVVDDSQLPKDRFSAERLKGVDSTLKIQPAKLEDSAVYLCASSFGTPSTDTQYFGPGTRLTVL.

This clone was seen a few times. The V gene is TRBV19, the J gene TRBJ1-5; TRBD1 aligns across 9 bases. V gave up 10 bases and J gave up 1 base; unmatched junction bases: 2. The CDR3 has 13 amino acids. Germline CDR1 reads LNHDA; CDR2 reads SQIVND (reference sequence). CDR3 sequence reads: CATDRGSNQPQHF. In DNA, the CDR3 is TGTGCCACAGACAGGGGGAGCAATCAGCCCCAGCATTTT.

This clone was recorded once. The CDR3 spells CASSLSGGTNTGELFF. CDR3 bases: TGCGCCAGCAGCTTGTCAGGCGGGACGAACACCGGGGAGCTGTTTTTT. The genes are TRBV5-1 and TRBJ2-2; a weak D match, TRBD2 (6 bases). CDR1 is SGHRS, CDR2 YFSETQ, per germline. The V gene lost 1 base and the J gene lost 0 bases, with 10 bases spanning the gap. The CDR3 has 16 residues. The full variable domain, completed using reference TRBV5-1 and TRBJ2-2, is KAGVTQTPRYLIKTRGQQVTLSCSPISGHRSVSWYQQTPGQGLQFLFEYFSETQRNKGNFPGRFSGRQFSNSRSEMNVSTLELGDSALYLCASSLSGGTNTGELFFGEGSRLTVL.

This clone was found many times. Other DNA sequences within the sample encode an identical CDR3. The CDR3 DNA sequence: TGTGCCAGCAGCGTCGACAGTTTATATGGCTACACCTTC. Translated, it gives CASSVDSLYGYTF. The chain recombines TRBV7-2 with TRBJ1-2; TRBD1 is a possible D gene (5 bases). Trimming removed 5 bases from V and 5 bases from J, with 12 bases in between. This CDR3 has 13 amino acids. Germline V gene sequence: CDR1 SGHTA, CDR2 FQGNSA.

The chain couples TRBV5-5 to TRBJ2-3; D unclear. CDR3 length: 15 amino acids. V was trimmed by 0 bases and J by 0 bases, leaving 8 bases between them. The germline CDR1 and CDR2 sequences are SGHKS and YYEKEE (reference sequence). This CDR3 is CASSLEWGSTDTQYF. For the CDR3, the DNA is TGTGCCAGCAGCTTGGAGTGGGGTAGCACAGATACGCAGTATTTT. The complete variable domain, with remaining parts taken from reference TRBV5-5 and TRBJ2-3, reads DAGVTQSPTHLIKTRGQQVTLRCSPISGHKSVSWYQQVLGQGPQFIFQYYEKEERGRGNFPDRFSARQFPNYSSELNVNALLLGDSALYLCASSLEWGSTDTQYFGPGTRLTVL.

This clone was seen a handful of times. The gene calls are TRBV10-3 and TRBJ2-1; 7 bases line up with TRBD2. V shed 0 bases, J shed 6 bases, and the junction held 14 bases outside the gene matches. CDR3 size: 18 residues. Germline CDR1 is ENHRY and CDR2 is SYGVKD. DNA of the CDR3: TGTGCCATCAGTGAGTCGATCCAGCGGGGAGTTCGGGCCAATGAGCAGTTCTTC. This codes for CAISESIQRGVRANEQFF.

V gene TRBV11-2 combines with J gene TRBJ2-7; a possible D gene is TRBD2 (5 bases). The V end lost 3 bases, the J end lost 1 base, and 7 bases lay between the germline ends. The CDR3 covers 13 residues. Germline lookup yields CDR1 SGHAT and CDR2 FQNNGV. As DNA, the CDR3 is TGTGCCAGCAGCTTGTCGGGGTCCTACGAGCAGTACTTC. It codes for CASSLSGSYEQYF.

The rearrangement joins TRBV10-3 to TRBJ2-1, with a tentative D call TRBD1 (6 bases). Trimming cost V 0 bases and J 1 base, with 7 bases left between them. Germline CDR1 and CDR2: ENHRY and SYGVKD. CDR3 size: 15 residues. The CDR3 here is CAISESTGSYNEQFF. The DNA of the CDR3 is TGTGCCATCAGTGAGTCTACAGGGTCCTACAATGAGCAGTTCTTC.

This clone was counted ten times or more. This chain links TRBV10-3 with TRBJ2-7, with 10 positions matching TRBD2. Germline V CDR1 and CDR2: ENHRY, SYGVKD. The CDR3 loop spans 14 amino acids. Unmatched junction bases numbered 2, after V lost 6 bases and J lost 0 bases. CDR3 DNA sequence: TGTGCCATCAGGGCTAGCGGGAGCTCCTACGAGCAGTACTTC. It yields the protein CAIRASGSSYEQYF.

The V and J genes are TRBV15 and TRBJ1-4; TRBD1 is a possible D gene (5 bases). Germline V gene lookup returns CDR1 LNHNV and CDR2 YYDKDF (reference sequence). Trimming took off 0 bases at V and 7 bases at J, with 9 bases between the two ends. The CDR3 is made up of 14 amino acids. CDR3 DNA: TGTGCCACCAGCAGAGATCCAAGGGGTGAAAAACTGTTTTTT. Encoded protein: CATSRDPRGEKLFF.

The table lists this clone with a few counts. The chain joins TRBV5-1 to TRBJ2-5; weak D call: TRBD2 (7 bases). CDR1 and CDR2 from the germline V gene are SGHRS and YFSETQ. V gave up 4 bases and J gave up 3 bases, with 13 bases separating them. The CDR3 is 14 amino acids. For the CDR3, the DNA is TGCGCCAGCAGCCAACAGGGAGGGGAAGAGACCCAGTACTTC. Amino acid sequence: CASSQQGGEETQYF.

The CDR3 sequence is CASSYASGRRTDTQYF. Here the CDR3 DNA reads TGTGCCAGCAGTTATGCAAGCGGGAGGCGCACAGATACGCAGTATTTT. The V call is TRBV27, the J call TRBJ2-3; 9 bases are a match to TRBD2. V dropped 4 bases and J dropped 1; count of bases not matched to a gene: 6. The germline V gene encodes CDR1 MNHEY and CDR2 SMNVEV (reference sequence). The CDR3 loop spans 16 amino acids.

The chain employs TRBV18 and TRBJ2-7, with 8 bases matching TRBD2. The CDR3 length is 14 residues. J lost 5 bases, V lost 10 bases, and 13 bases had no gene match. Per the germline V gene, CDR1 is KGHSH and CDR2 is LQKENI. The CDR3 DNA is TGTGCCACCAGCTCGGGCGGGAGGTTCAACGAGCAGTACTTC. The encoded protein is CATSSGGRFNEQYF.

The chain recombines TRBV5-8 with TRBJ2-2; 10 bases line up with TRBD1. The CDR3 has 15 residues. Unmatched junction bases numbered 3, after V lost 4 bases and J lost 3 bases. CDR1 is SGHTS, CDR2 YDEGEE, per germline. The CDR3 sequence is CASSPDRGDTGELFF. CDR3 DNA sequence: TGTGCCAGCAGCCCGGACAGGGGGGACACCGGGGAGCTGTTTTTT.

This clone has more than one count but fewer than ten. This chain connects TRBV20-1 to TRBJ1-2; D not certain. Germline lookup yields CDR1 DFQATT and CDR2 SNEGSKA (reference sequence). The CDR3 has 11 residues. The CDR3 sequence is CFTEVNYGYTF. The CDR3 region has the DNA TGCTTCACCGAAGTCAACTATGGCTACACCTTC.

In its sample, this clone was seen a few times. CDR3 region: CASSGTSISYEQYF. CDR3 coding DNA: TGTGCCAGCAGCGGGACTAGCATCTCCTACGAGCAGTACTTC. V gene TRBV9 combines with J gene TRBJ2-7, with TRBD2 identical over 8 bases. The germline CDR1 and CDR2 sequences are SGDLS and YYNGEE. Trimming removed 3 bases from V and 0 bases from J; junction bases left unmatched: 2. This CDR3 has 14 amino acids. Full variable domain (missing parts from reference TRBV9 and TRBJ2-7): DSGVTQTPKHLITATGQRVTLRCSPRSGDLSVYWYQQSLDQGLQFLIQYYNGEERAKGNILERFSAQQFPDLHSELNLSSLELGDSALYFCASSGTSISYEQYFGPGTRLTVT.